This T cell receptor (beta chain) is drawn from a study of neurological immune-mediated disorders. Notes on the study in general: Among expanded clones, no CDR3 amino acid sequences were shared across subjects, a pattern suggesting private repertoires in all groups. HTLV-1-associated myelopathy had the most TCR clonal expansion, while multiple sclerosis had the least, a level that fell below healthy controls.

cDNA synthesis was performed by 5'RACE with 10-nucleotide random UMIs. TCRdb used MiXCR to reprocess the 5' RACE reads, holding one entry per CDR3 protein. The sample has tens of thousands of distinct CDR3 sequences, approximately 14% seen once. This clonotype was detected many times. Its antigen is currently unknown. The TCR was taken from a woman in her 50s with HTLV-1-associated myelopathy (HAM/TSP). The sample was PBMCs.

This CDR3 is CASSSGQGITDTQYF. CDR3 sequence (DNA): TGTGCCAGCAGCTCCGGACAGGGGATCACAGATACGCAGTATTTT. The V and J genes are TRBV11-2 and TRBJ2-3, with 9 bases lining up with TRBD1. CDR1 and CDR2 (germline): SGHAT, FQNNGV. The CDR3 is 15 residues long. The trim removed 4 bases at V and 2 bases at J, leaving 4 bases unmatched.